This T cell receptor beta chain appears in the sequencing data of a study of blood T cells in healthy people across ages. A J-beta primer mix and a sample-barcoded 5' primer were used in a second PCR of about 6 to 12 cycles. One entry per CDR3 protein, called by TCRdb with MiXCR from the 5' RACE reads. The table has around 1.1 million distinct CDR3 sequences, around two fifths seen once. V was clipped by 4 bases and J by 0 bases; unmatched bases: 5. CDR1 is SGHTA and CDR2 is FQGNSA in the germline V gene. The CDR3 sequence is 15 residues long. The receptor comes from a man between 18 and 35 years old in good health. Material: blood. The chain uses TRBV7-2 and TRBJ1-2; 7 nucleotides align to TRBD1. The CDR3 sequence is CASSSGQHTNYGYTF. CDR3 sequence (DNA): TGTGCCAGCAGCTCGGGACAGCATACTAACTATGGCTACACCTTC.